The 2 T cell receptor beta chains listed next were all sequenced from one sample in a study of CD8+ T cells in alopecia areata. This sample's treatment: oral pan-JAK inhibitor, 5-10 mg twice daily. cDNA reverse transcribed from extracted RNA served as the sequencing template. Generated by immunoSEQ multiplex PCR, the TCRdb table keeps only in-frame clones and is missing some. The data hold 180,000 or so clones, with roughly 63% observed a single time. The sample consisted of CD4+ T cells sorted from blood, taken between weeks 55 and 65, from a patient treated with tofacitinib. Receptors originate from a human donor with alopecia areata.

This clone was found a few times. This specimen includes other DNA sequences encoding the same CDR3. This sequence joins TRBV4-1 and TRBJ1-2; 7 nucleotides line up with TRBD1. The CDR3 covers 15 residues. The germline V gene has CDR1 MGHRA and CDR2 YSYEKL. V gave up 0 bases and J gave up 3 bases; unmatched junction bases: 4. CDR3 residues: CASSQDPTGDYGYTF. In DNA form, the CDR3 reads TGCGCCAGCAGCCAAGACCCCACAGGGGACTATGGCTACACCTTC.

The chain recombines TRBV13 with TRBJ1-1; no firm D call. CDR3 size: 12 residues. The V end lost 5 bases, the J end lost 1 base, and 5 bases lay between the germline ends. Per the germline V gene, CDR1 is PRHDT and CDR2 is FYEKMQ (reference sequence). CDR3 region: CASSQQNTEAFF. The DNA of the CDR3 is TGTGCCAGCAGCCAACAGAACACTGAAGCTTTCTTT.